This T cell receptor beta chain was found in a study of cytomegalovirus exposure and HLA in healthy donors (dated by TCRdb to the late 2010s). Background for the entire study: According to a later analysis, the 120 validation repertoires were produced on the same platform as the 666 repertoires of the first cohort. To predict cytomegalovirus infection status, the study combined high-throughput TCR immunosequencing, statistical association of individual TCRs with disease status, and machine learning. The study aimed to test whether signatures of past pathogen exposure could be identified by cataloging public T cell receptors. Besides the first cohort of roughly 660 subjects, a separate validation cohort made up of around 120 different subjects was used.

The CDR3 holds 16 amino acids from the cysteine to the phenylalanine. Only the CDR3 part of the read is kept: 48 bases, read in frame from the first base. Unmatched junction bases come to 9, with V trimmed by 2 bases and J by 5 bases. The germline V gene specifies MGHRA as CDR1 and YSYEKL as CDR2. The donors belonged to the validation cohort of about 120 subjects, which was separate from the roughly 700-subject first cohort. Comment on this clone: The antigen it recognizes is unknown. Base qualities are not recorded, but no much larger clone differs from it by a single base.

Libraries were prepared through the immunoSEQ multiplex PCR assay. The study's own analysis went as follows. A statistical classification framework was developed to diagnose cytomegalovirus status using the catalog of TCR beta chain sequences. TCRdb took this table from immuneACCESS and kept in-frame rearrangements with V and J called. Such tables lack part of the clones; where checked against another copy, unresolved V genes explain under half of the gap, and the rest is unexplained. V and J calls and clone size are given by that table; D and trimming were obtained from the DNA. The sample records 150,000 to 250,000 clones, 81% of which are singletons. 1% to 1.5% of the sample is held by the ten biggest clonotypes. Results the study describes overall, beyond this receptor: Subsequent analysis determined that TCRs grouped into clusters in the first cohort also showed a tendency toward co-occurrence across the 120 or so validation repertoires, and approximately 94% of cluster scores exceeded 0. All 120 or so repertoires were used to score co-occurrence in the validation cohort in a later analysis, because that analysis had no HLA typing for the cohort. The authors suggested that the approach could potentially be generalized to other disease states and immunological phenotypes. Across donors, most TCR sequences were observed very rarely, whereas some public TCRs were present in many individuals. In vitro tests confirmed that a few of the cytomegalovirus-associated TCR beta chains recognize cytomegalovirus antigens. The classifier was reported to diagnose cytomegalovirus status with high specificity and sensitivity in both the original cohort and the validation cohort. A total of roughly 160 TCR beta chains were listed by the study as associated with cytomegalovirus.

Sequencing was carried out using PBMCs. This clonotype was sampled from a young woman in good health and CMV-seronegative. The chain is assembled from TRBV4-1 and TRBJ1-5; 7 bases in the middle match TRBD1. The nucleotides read TGCGCCAGCAGCCAAAGGGACAGTCAGTGGGATCAGCCCCAGCATTTT. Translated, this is CASSQRDSQWDQPQHF.